One sample yielded the 6 T cell receptor beta chains listed below, sequenced in a study of blood T cell repertoires in COVID-19. Only in-frame clones appear in the TCRdb table, and some are missing; sequencing was by immunoSEQ multiplex PCR. The data hold tens of thousands of clones, with about 85% observed a single time. The sample consisted of peripheral blood. These receptors were taken from a human donor in a cohort sampled during active COVID-19.

The gene calls are TRBV4-1 and TRBJ2-1; tentatively, D is TRBD2 (6 bases). In germline, CDR1 is MGHRA, CDR2 YSYEKL. CDR3 length equals 16 residues. V was pared by 1 base and J by 7 bases, with 17 bases between. CDR3 amino acids: CASSQAGGSGKNEQFF. DNA of the CDR3: TGCGCCAGCAGCCAAGCCGGGGGTTCGGGGAAGAATGAGCAGTTCTTC.

Regarding this clone: Sequence at one end of the junction differs from germline and may be a read error. The genes are TRBV29-1 and TRBJ2-1; 10 positions agree with TRBD2. Germline V gives CDR1 SQVTM, CDR2 ANQGSEA. The CDR3 is 15 residues long. The CDR3 bases are TGCAGCGTAGAAGTTGGACTAGCGGCTTACAATGAGCAGTTCTTC. Amino acids: CSVEVGLAAYNEQFF.

The chain couples TRBV6-5 to TRBJ2-1; no firm D call. V was cut by 10 bases and J by 8 bases, with 18 bases left in between. The germline V gene has CDR1 MNHEY and CDR2 SVGAGI. The length of the CDR3 is 13 residues. The CDR3 loop reads CAIRVGRADEQFF. In nucleotides, the CDR3 is TGTGCCATCCGGGTAGGCCGCGCAGATGAGCAGTTCTTC.

The sample holds a few counts of this clone. This chain uses TRBV12-5 with TRBJ2-3; possibly TRBD2 for D (6 bases). Germline assignment: CDR1 LGHNT and CDR2 FRNRAP. The CDR3 length is 14 residues. V dropped 6 bases and J dropped 3 bases, with 13 bases sitting between them. The CDR3: CASGGQGGTDTQYF. The CDR3 nucleotides are TGTGCTAGTGGGGGGCAGGGAGGAACAGATACGCAGTATTTT.

This chain links TRBV6-2 or TRBV6-3 with TRBJ2-3, with D possibly being TRBD2 (6 bases). From germline, CDR1 is MNHEY and CDR2 SVGEGT. Trimming removed 2 bases from V and 3 bases from J, with 18 bases in between. The CDR3 totals 17 residues. The CDR3 region has the DNA TGTGCCAGCAGTTACGGGGGGTTTGGGCTCGGAACAGATACGCAGTATTTT. This sequence encodes CASSYGGFGLGTDTQYF.

The chain couples TRBV11-2 to TRBJ2-3, with a possible D match to TRBD2 (6 bases). In germline, CDR1 is SGHAT, CDR2 FQNNGV. Trimming left V 8 bases short and J 3 bases short, with 15 bases between. The CDR3 runs to 14 residues. CDR3 amino acids: CASSTVGGTDTQYF. CDR3 nucleotide sequence: TGTGCCAGCTCCACGGTGGGGGGAACAGATACGCAGTATTTT.